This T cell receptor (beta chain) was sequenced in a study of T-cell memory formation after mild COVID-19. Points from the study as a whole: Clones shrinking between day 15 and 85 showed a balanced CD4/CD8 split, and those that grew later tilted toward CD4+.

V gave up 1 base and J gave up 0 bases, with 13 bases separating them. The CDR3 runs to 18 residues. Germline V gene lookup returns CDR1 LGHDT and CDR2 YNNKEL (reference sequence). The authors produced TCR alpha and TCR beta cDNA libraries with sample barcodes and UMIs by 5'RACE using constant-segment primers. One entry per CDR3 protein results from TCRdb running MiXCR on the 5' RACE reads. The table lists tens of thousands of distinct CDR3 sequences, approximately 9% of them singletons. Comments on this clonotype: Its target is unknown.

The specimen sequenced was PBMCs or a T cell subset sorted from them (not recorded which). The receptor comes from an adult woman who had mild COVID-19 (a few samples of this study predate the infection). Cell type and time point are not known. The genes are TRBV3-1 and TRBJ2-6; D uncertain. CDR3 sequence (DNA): TGTGCCAGCAGCCAAGGAAGCTTACGGAACTCTGGGGCCAACGTCCTGACTTTC. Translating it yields CASSQGSLRNSGANVLTF.